What follows are 23 T cell receptor beta chains derived from one specimen sequenced in a study of post-analysis software for immune sequencing data (dated by TCRdb to between 2014 and 2016). Points the paper makes about the study in general: Significantly higher frequencies in patients than in controls were found for roughly 5 TRBV segments, including TRBV5-6, TRBV5-1 and TRBV20-1.

The method was PCR. TCRdb names Illumina HiSeq 2500 as the instrument used. To reduce PCR and sequencing biases, unique molecular identifiers were incorporated into the TCR beta cDNA libraries. TCRdb reprocessed the public reads (quality trimming at Q25 with fastp, clone calling with MiXCR) and kept in-frame beta chains. Rows matching on CDR3 protein sequence are summarized as one entry with the most common DNA and genes. The sample table lists 700,000 to 800,000 distinct CDR3 sequences, 25% to 30% of them with a count of one. More than 0.45% of the sample is taken by the ten largest. For these TCRs, the target antigens are not known. The sample taken for sequencing was blood. The receptors here all came from a girl aged 5 to 17 with multiple sclerosis.

The chain is built from TRBV6-5 and TRBJ2-7; 10 nucleotides agree with TRBD1. The germline gives CDR1 MNHEY, CDR2 SVGAGI. Trimming took 3 bases from V and 2 from J; bases not matched to a gene: 7. This CDR3 has 16 amino acids. CDR3: CASSYSGTGVAYEQYF. The CDR3 DNA sequence: TGTGCCAGCAGTTATTCCGGGACAGGGGTCGCCTACGAGCAGTACTTC.

This chain joins TRBV6-6 and TRBJ2-7, with 8 bases fitting TRBD2. Germline CDR1 is MNHNY and CDR2 is SVGAGI (reference sequence). V shed 1 base and J 1 base; nucleotides not matched to a gene: 3. The CDR3 runs to 15 residues. CDR3 sequence (DNA): TGTGCCAGCAGTTACTTAGCGGGAAGGTCCTACGAGCAGTACTTC. Protein product: CASSYLAGRSYEQYF.

This clonotype was counted a few times. V usage is TRBV29-1 and J usage is TRBJ2-5; D gene uncertain. The V and J ends lost 8 bases and 5 bases respectively, with 15 bases between them. The CDR3 length is 12 residues. The germline V gene has CDR1 SQVTM and CDR2 ANQGSEA. In DNA form, the CDR3 reads TGCAGCCTACGACTCCGGCGGGAGACCCAGTACTTC. Residues: CSLRLRRETQYF.

Comments on this clonotype: Relative to the germline gene, one junction end is altered; a read error may explain this. This rearrangement joins TRBV7-9 to TRBJ1-2, with no clear D. The CDR3 is 12 amino acids. Germline values: CDR1 SEHNR, CDR2 FQNEAQ (reference sequence). CDR3 amino acids: CASSPEDPGFTF. The CDR3 coding sequence is TGTGCCAGCAGCCCTGAGGATCCGGGCTTCACCTTC.

The sample holds a few counts of this clonotype. The V call is TRBV6-2 or TRBV6-3, the J call TRBJ2-1; D unresolved. CDR3 size: 13 residues. V was cut by 7 bases and J by 5 bases, with 12 bases left in between. Germline assignment: CDR1 MNHEY and CDR2 SVGEGT. The CDR3 DNA sequence: TGTGCCAGCATCAGAGCGCCCCACAATGAGCAGTTCTTC. Translated, it gives CASIRAPHNEQFF.

V usage is TRBV7-9 and J usage is TRBJ1-4, with D perhaps matching TRBD1 (5 bases). Germline values: CDR1 SEHNR, CDR2 FQNEAQ (reference sequence). This CDR3 contains 15 residues. V lost 1 base and J lost 10, with 16 bases in between. The CDR3 sequence: CASSLVDSRGGKLFF. The CDR3 nucleotides read TGTGCCAGCAGCTTAGTTGACAGCCGAGGAGGAAAACTGTTTTTT.

This clonotype was observed a handful of times. The V gene is TRBV6-4, the J gene TRBJ2-1, with D tentatively TRBD2 (6 bases). V lost 6 bases, J lost 2 bases, and 17 bases lay in between. The length of the CDR3 is 16 residues. CDR1 is MRHNA, CDR2 SNTAGT, per germline. The CDR3, as DNA: TGTGCCAGCAGAGAAGGTCCCGGGGGAACCTACAATGAGCAGTTCTTC. Amino acids: CASREGPGGTYNEQFF.

On this clonotype itself: A junction boundary mismatches the germline segment, possibly from a read error. The CDR3 reads CATSVPGSNYSYTF. The CDR3 DNA reads as TGTGCCACCAGTGTACCAGGGTCTAACTATAGCTACACCTTC. The rearrangement links TRBV15 to TRBJ1-2; the D gene is possibly TRBD1 (5 bases). CDR3 length equals 14 residues. CDR1 LNHNV and CDR2 YYDKDF come from the germline V gene (reference sequence). Full variable domain (outside the CDR3, taken from reference TRBV15 and TRBJ1-2): DAMVIQNPRYQVTQFGKPVTLSCSQTLNHNVMYWYQQKSSQAPKLLFHYYDKDFNNEADTPDNFQSRRPNTSFCFLDIRSPGLGDTAMYLCATSVPGSNYSYTFGSGTRLTVV.

The genes are TRBV7-2 and TRBJ1-1, with a weak D call TRBD1 (6 bases). Germline V CDR1 and CDR2: SGHTA, FQGNSA. V was cut by 5 bases and J by 4 bases, with 20 bases left in between. The CDR3 contains 16 residues. CDR3 sequence: CASSLGRGAQGTEAFF. For the CDR3, the DNA is TGTGCCAGCAGCCTCGGGCGGGGGGCGCAGGGCACTGAAGCTTTCTTT.

This clonotype appeared a few times. The rearrangement links TRBV9 to TRBJ2-5; 9 nucleotides agree with TRBD2. Germline V gene data show CDR1 as SGDLS and CDR2 as YYNGEE. J lost 2 bases, V lost 0 bases, and 5 bases had no gene match. The CDR3 has 16 amino acids. As DNA, the CDR3 is TGTGCCAGCAGCGTAGGAAATAGCGGGGGACAAGAGACCCAGTACTTC. Translated, it gives CASSVGNSGGQETQYF.

This clonotype showed up just once. At one end the junction does not follow the germline gene, possibly because of a read error. This chain connects TRBV29-1 to TRBJ2-3, with 8 bases that match TRBD1. Germline V gives CDR1 SQVTM, CDR2 ANQGSEA. The CDR3 extends over 16 amino acids. CDR3 amino acids: CSVHFLGRGLTDTRYF. The CDR3 DNA reads as TGCAGCGTTCATTTTCTGGGCAGGGGGCTCACAGATACGCGGTATTTT.

This clonotype was detected only once. This chain uses TRBV2 with TRBJ2-7; 9 positions match TRBD1. The V and J ends lost 6 bases and 8 bases, in that order; junction bases with no gene match: 2. This CDR3 region has 11 residues. The germline CDR1 and CDR2 sequences are SNHLY and FYNNEI. In DNA form, the CDR3 reads TGTGCCAGCAGGACAGGGGGAAAGCAGTACTTC. It translates to CASRTGGKQYF.

Only a few counts were recorded for this clonotype. This sequence joins TRBV10-3 and TRBJ2-1; possibly TRBD1 for D (6 bases). V dropped 10 bases and J dropped 8 bases, with 15 bases sitting between them. Germline lookup yields CDR1 ENHRY and CDR2 SYGVKD. This CDR3 is 12 amino acids long. The CDR3 protein is CASAQGTDEQFF. CDR3 bases: TGTGCCAGCGCCCAGGGGACGGATGAGCAGTTCTTC.

This rearrangement joins TRBV28 to TRBJ2-3; perhaps D is TRBD1 or TRBD2 (5 bases each). V lost 10 bases and J 2 bases, leaving 13 bases between the germline ends. The V gene's germline CDR1 is MDHEN and CDR2 SYDVKM. The CDR3 is made up of 13 amino acids. CDR3: CATRDGNTDTQYF. CDR3 nucleotide sequence: TGTGCCACCCGGGACGGCAACACAGATACGCAGTATTTT.

The genes are TRBV5-6 and TRBJ2-7, with a weak D call TRBD1 (5 bases). CDR1 is SGHDT and CDR2 is YYEEEE in the germline V gene. Trimming took off 3 bases at V and 2 bases at J, with 12 bases between the two ends. The CDR3 has 14 residues. The CDR3 protein is CASSWQGGTYEQYF. CDR3 sequence (DNA): TGTGCCAGCAGCTGGCAGGGTGGAACCTACGAGCAGTACTTC.

The V call is TRBV21-1, the J call TRBJ2-1; no DNA check was done on the table's D call, TRBD1. TRBV21-1 is reported as a pseudogene. The CDR3 extends over 16 amino acids. The CDR3 loop is CASSFSRAPRYNEQFF. The CDR3, as DNA: TGTGCCAGCAGCTTCTCCCGGGCCCCACGATACAATGAGCAGTTCTTC.

The gene calls are TRBV29-1 and TRBJ1-2, with unresolved D. The CDR3 runs to 12 residues. Per germline, CDR1 SQVTM and CDR2 ANQGSEA. Deletions cut 3 bases from V and 5 bases from J, with 10 bases between. The CDR3 bases are TGCAGCGTTGAGGGGAGGCCTTATGGCTACACCTTC. It is translated as CSVEGRPYGYTF.

The V call is TRBV12-5, the J call TRBJ2-1; 10 positions match TRBD2. The ends lost 2 bases at V and 6 bases at J; junction bases unmatched: 7. The length of the CDR3 is 16 residues. Germline loops: CDR1 LGHNT, CDR2 FRNRAP. The CDR3 loop is CASGLSLAGAVNEQFF. The CDR3 DNA sequence: TGTGCTAGTGGTTTGTCCCTAGCGGGAGCGGTCAATGAGCAGTTCTTC. Filled out from reference TRBV12-5 and TRBJ2-1, the complete variable domain reads DARVTQTPRHKVTEMGQEVTMRCQPILGHNTVFWYRQTMMQGLELLAYFRNRAPLDDSGMPKDRFSAEMPDATLATLKIQPSEPRDSAVYFCASGLSLAGAVNEQFFGPGTRLTVL.

This clonotype was seen a few times. The CDR3: CAISGGRDTQETQYF. Here the CDR3 DNA reads TGTGCCATCAGTGGGGGAAGGGACACACAAGAGACCCAGTACTTC. V usage is TRBV10-3 and J usage is TRBJ2-5; possibly TRBD1 for D (6 bases). The CDR3 length is 15 residues. The V gene's germline CDR1 is ENHRY and CDR2 SYGVKD. With 4 bases removed from V and 2 bases from J, the gap between germline ends came to 14 bases.

The V and J genes are TRBV7-2 and TRBJ2-5; D ambiguous. The CDR3 consists of 15 residues. Trimming stripped 2 bases from V and 1 base from J, with 11 bases between. Germline CDR1 reads SGHTA; CDR2 reads FQGNSA. CDR3 loop: CASSLNGGSQETQYF. Here the CDR3 DNA reads TGTGCCAGCAGCTTAAACGGTGGCAGCCAAGAGACCCAGTACTTC. The full variable domain, with the rest looked up from reference TRBV7-2 and TRBJ2-5, is GAGVSQSPSNKVTEKGKDVELRCDPISGHTALYWYRQSLGQGLEFLIYFQGNSAPDKSGLPSDRFSAERTGGSVSTLTIQRTQQEDSAVYLCASSLNGGSQETQYFGPGTRLLVL.

This clonotype has just a few counts. The chain couples TRBV6-5 to TRBJ2-3, with D possibly TRBD2 on 5 matching bases. Trimming stripped 7 bases from V and 4 bases from J, with 12 bases between. Germline CDR1 reads MNHEY; CDR2 reads SVGAGI. The CDR3 is made up of 13 amino acids. The CDR3 sequence is CASTVSGSDTQYF. The CDR3 DNA reads TGTGCCAGCACCGTGTCGGGGTCAGATACGCAGTATTTT.

This chain uses TRBV28 with TRBJ1-2, with TRBD1 as a possible D gene (5 bases). The CDR3 contains 16 residues. In germline, CDR1 is MDHEN, CDR2 SYDVKM. Trimming cost V 4 bases and J 4 bases, with 19 bases left between them. In DNA form, the CDR3 reads TGTGCCAGCAGTTCGGCGCCTCGGGGGGAGGTCTATGGCTACACCTTC. This translates into CASSSAPRGEVYGYTF.

The chain combines TRBV5-1 with TRBJ2-1, with 10 bases identical to TRBD2. J was trimmed by 0 bases and V by 4 bases; bases with no gene match: 4. Germline CDR1 is SGHRS and CDR2 is YFSETQ. The CDR3 sequence is 16 residues long. This CDR3 reads CASSPSGGASYNEQFF. CDR3 nucleotide sequence: TGCGCCAGCAGCCCTAGCGGGGGAGCCTCCTACAATGAGCAGTTCTTC.